This T cell receptor beta chain derives from a study of T cells in Graves' hyperthyroidism and ophthalmopathy. As for the study in general: Staff took peripheral blood when the initial diagnosis was made, before any treatment began. Study-wide results and limits: Researchers found most expanded thyroid clonotypes above 0.001 in blood as well.

Diagnoses rested on clinical symptoms, serum thyroxine and TRAb, thyroid ultrasound and orbital computed tomography. V was pared by 4 bases and J by 4 bases, with 10 bases of the junction left unmatched. CDR3 length: 15 amino acids. Germline CDR1 and CDR2: MDHEN and SYDVKM. This clonotype was observed at least ten times. Its antigen remains unidentified. Amplified TCR beta CDR3 regions derived from RNA transcripts. The HTBI primer set was used in a first-round RT-PCR of the TCR CDR3. TCRdb re-derived calls from the multiplex PCR reads in MiXCR, one entry per CDR3 protein. The sample has roughly 380,000 distinct CDR3 sequences, around 13% seen once.

The sequenced material came from blood. The chain couples TRBV28 to TRBJ2-7; 7 positions match TRBD1. The receptor comes from a woman between 55 and 75 years old with Graves' hyperthyroidism. CDR3 sequence reads: CASSSGQTGRYEQYF. DNA of the CDR3: TGTGCCAGCAGTTCCGGCCAGACAGGGAGATACGAGCAGTACTTC.